This T cell receptor beta chain derives from a study of blood T cells in healthy people across ages. Approximately 9.4 milliliters was the volume of peripheral blood drawn from each donor. Through a sample-barcoded 5' primer and a J-beta primer mix, a second PCR was run for roughly 6 to 12 cycles. Each cDNA molecule was tagged by a template-switch adaptor with 12 random nucleotides. All samples yielded 2.5 million or more CDR3-containing paired-end reads. TCRdb passed the 5' RACE reads through MiXCR, listing each CDR3 protein once. The sample carries about 1.4 million distinct CDR3 sequences, 59% recorded once. The CDR3 contains 16 residues. Germline assignment: CDR1 MNHEY and CDR2 SVGEGT. Trimming removed 4 bases at V and 0 bases at J, with 13 bases between.

Input material: blood. The chain uses TRBV6-2 or TRBV6-3 and TRBJ2-1; D gene unclear. This clonotype was obtained from a man between 18 and 35 years old in good health. As DNA, the CDR3 is TGTGCCAGCAGTTTATCATCCCAGAGCTCCTACAATGAGCAGTTCTTC. Translating it yields CASSLSSQSSYNEQFF.